These 3 T cell receptor beta chains originate from one sample sequenced in a study of blood T cell repertoires in COVID-19. The method was immunoSEQ multiplex PCR; TCRdb's version includes in-frame clones alone and lacks a portion of them. Of around 200,000 clones in the sample, about 83% were seen once. Material: peripheral blood. The receptors here all came from a person aged 65-85 years with COVID-19, enrolled during active disease.

The chain recombines TRBV24-1 with TRBJ2-1, with unresolved D. Trimming removed 3 bases from V and 7 bases from J, with 9 bases in between. The V gene's germline CDR1 is KGHDR and CDR2 SFDVKD. CDR3 length: 13 amino acids. The CDR3 coding sequence is TGTGCCACCAGTGATCCGGAGATAAATGAGCAGTTCTTC. This sequence encodes CATSDPEINEQFF.

This clone occurred once. The genes are TRBV29-1 and TRBJ1-2; D gene uncertain. The germline V gene encodes CDR1 SQVTM and CDR2 ANQGSEA. V lost 7 bases to trimming and J lost 2 bases, with 11 bases between them. There are 12 residues in the CDR3. The CDR3 DNA reads TGCAGCGGGATTGACAACAACTATGGCTACACCTTC. Translated: CSGIDNNYGYTF.

V and J are TRBV7-9 and TRBJ2-5; 11 bases agree with TRBD2. The germline CDR1 and CDR2 sequences are SEHNR and FQNEAQ (reference sequence). Trimming took 5 bases from V and 0 from J; bases not matched to a gene: 5. The CDR3 covers 16 residues. CDR3 sequence reads: CASSDTGLADQETQYF. The CDR3 coding sequence is TGTGCCAGCAGCGACACGGGACTAGCGGACCAAGAGACCCAGTACTTC.